These T cell receptor beta chains were read from a single sample in a study of blood T cells in healthy people across ages. TCRdb re-called the 5' RACE reads with MiXCR, one entry per CDR3 protein. The table lists some 560,000 distinct CDR3 sequences, around 27% of them singletons. These records were also assigned to another study, of T cells of mothers and their children.

Sequencing input: blood. These receptors were obtained from a boy between 2 and 10 years old in good health. CDR3s include the opening cysteine and the closing phenylalanine or tryptophan. The D gene is left open where the match is weak. Rows may omit the clone size; those that give it use once, few, many or a size class.

NA	TRBJ2-7	few	TRBV6-2/TRBV6-3	TGTGCCAGCACCGACCGGGGATACGAGCAGTACTTC	CASTDRGYEQYF
NA	TRBJ2-1	few	TRBV29-1	TGCAGCGTTGTTAAGGGGTGGCGGTCCAGCTCCTACAATGAGCAGTTCTTC	CSVVKGWRSSSYNEQFF
NA	TRBJ1-1	few	TRBV19	TGTGCCAGTAGTGAGGACAAGGATTCTGAAGCTTTCTTT	CASSEDKDSEAFF
NA	TRBJ1-2	NA	TRBV16	TGTGCCAGCAGACAGACGGCCCAGGGCCTCTATGGCTACACCTTC	CASRQTAQGLYGYTF
TRBD1	TRBJ2-1	NA	TRBV7-8	TGTGCCAGCAGCTCGCCCCGGACAGGGGGCGACTACAATGAGCAGTTCTTC	CASSSPRTGGDYNEQFF
TRBD1	TRBJ1-4	NA	TRBV18	TGTGCCAGCTCACCGGGGACAGCTGGGACAACTAATGAAAAACTGTTTTTT	CASSPGTAGTTNEKLFF
NA	TRBJ1-2	NA	TRBV6-6	TGTGCCAGCAGGGATCGGACGGTAGCTAACTATGGCTACACCTTC	CASRDRTVANYGYTF
NA	TRBJ2-1	few	TRBV5-1	TGCGCCAGCAGCGAACAGCGGGCAGCCCCCGATGAGCAGTTCTTC	CASSEQRAAPDEQFF
NA	TRBJ2-7	many	TRBV7-9	TGTGCCAGCAGCTTAGGTACAGGAAAAACCTACGAGCAGTACTTC	CASSLGTGKTYEQYF
NA	TRBJ2-1	NA	TRBV6-2/TRBV6-3	TGTGCCAGCAGTTTACGCCCCTCATCCAATGAGCAGTTCTTC	CASSLRPSSNEQFF
TRBD2	TRBJ2-7	NA	TRBV7-2	TGTGCCAGCAGCCCAAGTTTAGTTAGCGGGCCCTACGAGCAGTACTTC	CASSPSLVSGPYEQYF
NA	TRBJ2-5	NA	TRBV12-3/TRBV12-4	TGTGCCAGCAGTCATTCCCCGGTGGGACAAGAGACCCAGTACTTC	CASSHSPVGQETQYF
TRBD2	TRBJ2-3	NA	TRBV9	TGTGCCAGCAGCGTACGGGGGGAGACAGATACGCAGTATTTT	CASSVRGETDTQYF
NA	TRBJ2-6	NA	TRBV5-5	TGTGCCAGCAGCTTGCCACAGGGTCCTGGGGCCAACGTCCTGACTTTC	CASSLPQGPGANVLTF
TRBD2	TRBJ2-5	many	TRBV3-1	TGTGCCAGCAGCCAAGGACTAGCGGGATGGGAGACCCAGTACTTC	CASSQGLAGWETQYF
NA	TRBJ1-1	NA	TRBV3-1	TGTGCCAGCAGCCAAGATCTTAGAGACATTTCGGCTTTCTTT	CASSQDLRDISAFF
NA	TRBJ1-2	few	TRBV14	TGTGCCGGCAGCCCCCCGTGGTCGGGGAGGGATGGCTACACCTTC	CAGSPPWSGRDGYTF
NA	TRBJ2-1	NA	TRBV27	TGTGCCAGTGCCCCCAGTGGGGGCGGCTCGGGTATCGATGAGCAGTTCTTC	CASAPSGGGSGIDEQFF
NA	TRBJ2-1	NA	TRBV5-1	TGCGCCAGCAGCCTCCTTAGTAGCGGCGACAATGAGCAGTTCTTC	CASSLLSSGDNEQFF
TRBD1	TRBJ2-2	NA	TRBV7-8	TGTGCCAGCAGCGAGAGACAGGGGCGGACCGGGGAGCTGTTTTTT	CASSERQGRTGELFF
TRBD2	TRBJ2-7	NA	TRBV5-1	TGCGCCGGCAGCTCAACGGGGGGGCGGGAGCAGTACTTC	CAGSSTGGREQYF
TRBD2	TRBJ2-1	NA	TRBV10-3	TGTGCCATCAGTGACCTCGGACTAGCGGGAGACAATGAGCAGTTCTTC	CAISDLGLAGDNEQFF
TRBD1	TRBJ2-7	few	TRBV12-3/TRBV12-4	TGTGCCAGCAGTTTCTCCGGACAGGGTACCTACGAGCAGTACTTC	CASSFSGQGTYEQYF
NA	TRBJ2-1	NA	TRBV20-1	TGCAGTGCCTCACGTGGTACTAGAAGCCACTACAATGAGCAGTTCTTC	CSASRGTRSHYNEQFF
TRBD2	TRBJ2-2	many	TRBV6-2/TRBV6-3	TGTGCCAGCAGTGGGACTAGCCAGATCGGGGAGCTGTTTTTT	CASSGTSQIGELFF
NA	TRBJ2-2	NA	TRBV24-1	TGTGCCACCAGTGCTGGGAACCCCGGGGAGCTGTTTTTT	CATSAGNPGELFF
TRBD1	TRBJ2-4	few	TRBV3-1	TGTGCCAGCAGCCCCGGGACAGGAGTAAACATTCAGTACTTC	CASSPGTGVNIQYF
TRBD1	TRBJ2-2	NA	TRBV12-3/TRBV12-4	TGTGCCAGCAGCGGGACAGGTCTACGAAACACCGGGGAGCTGTTTTTT	CASSGTGLRNTGELFF
NA	TRBJ2-5	NA	TRBV15	TGTGCCACCAGCAGAGGTCAGTCACAAGAGACCCAGTACTTC	CATSRGQSQETQYF
NA	TRBJ2-5	many	TRBV10-2	TGCGCCAGTCGGGACTTTCCCGGAGAGACCCAGTACTTC	CASRDFPGETQYF
NA	TRBJ1-1	NA	TRBV20-1	TGCAGTGCCTTGGGACGCGGGACTGAAGCTTTCTTT	CSALGRGTEAFF
NA	TRBJ1-6	few	TRBV30	TGTGCCTGGAGTGCAGGGACGAACAATTCACCCCTCCACTTT	CAWSAGTNNSPLHF
NA	TRBJ2-5	few	TRBV27	TGTGCCAGCAGCCTGGGGGTAGCGGCCCTAGAGACCCAGTACTTC	CASSLGVAALETQYF
NA	TRBJ2-5	NA	TRBV7-9	TGTGCCAGCAGCTCCCAAGCAGATAGAGGGGAGACCCAGTACTTC	CASSSQADRGETQYF
NA	TRBJ2-5	few	TRBV12-5	TGTGCTAGTGGTTCCCAGCCGAGAGAGACCCAGTACTTC	CASGSQPRETQYF
NA	TRBJ1-1	NA	TRBV6-2/TRBV6-3	TGTGCCAGCAGTCCCTTGGAGAACACTGAAGCTTTCTTT	CASSPLENTEAFF
NA	TRBJ2-4	few	TRBV19	TGTGCCAGTACGGACCCTCCGAACATTCAGTACTTC	CASTDPPNIQYF
NA	TRBJ2-1	NA	TRBV9	TGTGCCAGCAGCGTAGCTAGCGGAGGGGGCAATGAGCAGTTCTTC	CASSVASGGGNEQFF
NA	TRBJ1-2	NA	TRBV24-1	TGTGCCACCGCAGGAAGGGGCTATGGCTACACCTTC	CATAGRGYGYTF
NA	TRBJ2-7	NA	TRBV20-1	TGCAGTGCTAGATCTCCCCAGGGCCCATCTGAGCAGTACTTC	CSARSPQGPSEQYF
NA	TRBJ2-7	NA	TRBV18	TGTGCCAGCTCACCGTACAGGGACACCTACGAGCAGTACTTC	CASSPYRDTYEQYF
NA	TRBJ1-2	NA	TRBV7-9	TGTGCCAGCAGCTTAGTTGTCGCTTATGGCTACACCTTC	CASSLVVAYGYTF
NA	TRBJ1-5	once	TRBV6-4	TGTGCCAGCAGTGACTCGTTAGACAGAGATAGCAATCAGCCCCAGCATTTT	CASSDSLDRDSNQPQHF
NA	TRBJ2-5	few	TRBV29-1	TGCAGCGCCCGCACAGGGAGAGGTGGTGAGACCCAGTACTTC	CSARTGRGGETQYF
NA	TRBJ1-6	NA	TRBV3-1	TGTGCCAGCGGCGGGAGATCCTATAATTCACCCCTCCACTTT	CASGGRSYNSPLHF
TRBD1	TRBJ1-1	many	TRBV6-2/TRBV6-3	TGTGCCAGCAGCGAAGGGGGCATCGGGGGAAACACTGAAGCTTTCTTT	CASSEGGIGGNTEAFF
NA	TRBJ2-5	few	TRBV6-5	TGTGCCAGCAGCTCCCCGGCGCAAGAGACCCAGTACTTC	CASSSPAQETQYF
NA	TRBJ2-7	few	TRBV9	TGTGCCAGCAGCGCCAGGGACTCTCCCTACGAGCAGTACTTC	CASSARDSPYEQYF
NA	TRBJ2-7	many	TRBV27	TGTGCCAGCAGTTTAAGGACCCCCTACGAGCAGTACTTC	CASSLRTPYEQYF
NA	TRBJ2-7	NA	TRBV27	TGTGCCAGCAGTTTAAGGCTAGAGTCCTACGAGCAGTACTTC	CASSLRLESYEQYF
TRBD1	TRBJ1-1	NA	TRBV10-3	TGTGCCAGCCGACAGGGGTTGAACGCTGAAGCTTTCTTT	CASRQGLNAEAFF
NA	TRBJ1-4	many	TRBV12-3/TRBV12-4	TGTGCCAGCACCGGAGCAACTAATGAAAAACTGTTTTTT	CASTGATNEKLFF
NA	TRBJ2-5	NA	TRBV2	TGTGCCAGCACGGAAAGGGGAAAGACCCAGTACTTC	CASTERGKTQYF
TRBD2	TRBJ2-3	once	TRBV5-1	TGCGCCAGCAGCGGGACTAGCGGGAGAACAGATACGCAGTATTTT	CASSGTSGRTDTQYF
NA	TRBJ2-3	NA	TRBV5-1	TGCGCCAGCAGCTGGGGAGATACAGATACGCAGTATTTT	CASSWGDTDTQYF